These 8 T cell receptor beta chains were all obtained from the same sample, sequenced in a study of T cells after yellow fever vaccination. TCRdb re-analysed the 5' RACE reads in MiXCR, keeping a single row per CDR3 protein. The data contain roughly 330,000 distinct CDR3 sequences, 6.8% of them singletons. Material: PBMCs, obtained around 45 days after the first yellow fever vaccination. These receptors were collected from a young man who received the YFV17D yellow fever vaccine.

The chain is built from TRBV9 and TRBJ2-3; 11 bases are a match to TRBD2. The CDR3 is made up of 15 amino acids. CDR1 is SGDLS, CDR2 YYNGEE, per germline. V gave up 0 bases and J gave up 3 bases; unmatched junction bases: 0. The CDR3: CASSVGTSGTDTQYF. The CDR3 bases are TGTGCCAGCAGCGTAGGGACTAGCGGGACAGATACGCAGTATTTT. Combining the CDR3 with reference TRBV9 and TRBJ2-3 gives the whole variable domain DSGVTQTPKHLITATGQRVTLRCSPRSGDLSVYWYQQSLDQGLQFLIQYYNGEERAKGNILERFSAQQFPDLHSELNLSSLELGDSALYFCASSVGTSGTDTQYFGPGTRLTVL.

A few counts support this clonotype. The chain links TRBV10-2 to TRBJ2-1; TRBD2 matches 7 bases. The germline V gene encodes CDR1 WSHSY and CDR2 SAAADI. This CDR3 has 16 amino acids. The junction had 14 bases not matched to a gene; V was cut back by 4 bases and J by 8 bases. The CDR3: CASSGAGDLLADEQFF. The CDR3 nucleotides read TGCGCCAGCAGTGGGGCGGGGGACCTTTTGGCGGATGAGCAGTTCTTC.

This clonotype was counted many times. The genes are TRBV7-2 and TRBJ2-1, with D perhaps assigned TRBD1 or TRBD2 (5 bases each). The germline gives CDR1 SGHTA, CDR2 FQGNSA. The CDR3 totals 16 residues. V shed 4 bases and J shed 5 bases, with 18 bases lying between them. The CDR3 reads CASSYGDGRPNNEQFF. In nucleotides, the CDR3 is TGTGCCAGCAGCTACGGGGACGGTAGGCCAAACAATGAGCAGTTCTTC.

In this sample, this clonotype turned up many times. This chain connects TRBV20-1 to TRBJ2-2, with 7 bases aligning to TRBD1. V shed 1 base, J shed 3 bases, and the junction held 5 bases outside the gene matches. Germline V gene lookup returns CDR1 DFQATT and CDR2 SNEGSKA (reference sequence). The CDR3 contains 15 residues. CDR3 amino acids: CSARATGKDTGELFF. Written as DNA, the CDR3 is TGCAGTGCTAGAGCGACAGGGAAAGACACCGGGGAGCTGTTTTTT.

The chain employs TRBV20-1 and TRBJ2-1; tentative D call: TRBD1 (5 bases). The V gene lost 0 bases and the J gene lost 4 bases, with 7 bases spanning the gap. The CDR3 spans 13 residues. Germline CDR1 and CDR2: DFQATT and SNEGSKA (reference sequence). The CDR3 DNA is TGCAGTGCTAGAGATTACAGGTACAATGAGCAGTTCTTC. Its protein is CSARDYRYNEQFF.

V is TRBV14 and J is TRBJ1-1; a weak D match, TRBD1 (5 bases). The CDR3 spans 15 residues. V was pared by 1 base and J by 7 bases, with 16 bases between. Germline V gene lookup returns CDR1 SGHDN and CDR2 FVKESK. In DNA, the CDR3 is TGTGCCAGCAGCCAAGGATGGGGCAGAAGACATGAAGCTTTCTTT. This codes for CASSQGWGRRHEAFF.

This clonotype came up a few times. The chain recombines TRBV6-5 with TRBJ1-1; D remains unclear. The CDR3 runs to 14 residues. Germline V lookup: CDR1 MNHEY, CDR2 SVGAGI. V was cut by 0 bases and J by 2 bases, with 7 bases left in between. The CDR3 sequence is CASSYSGENTEAFF. DNA for the CDR3: TGTGCCAGCAGTTACTCCGGTGAAAACACTGAAGCTTTCTTT.

This clonotype appeared many times. The gene calls are TRBV18 and TRBJ1-5; a weak D match, TRBD1 (5 bases). Germline-derived CDR1 and CDR2 are KGHSH and LQKENI. CDR3 length: 14 amino acids. Trimming cost V 5 bases and J 6 bases, with 14 bases left between them. The CDR3 nucleotides read TGTGCCAGCTCATCTAACACGGGGCCTCAGCCCCAGCATTTT. Encoded protein: CASSSNTGPQPQHF.